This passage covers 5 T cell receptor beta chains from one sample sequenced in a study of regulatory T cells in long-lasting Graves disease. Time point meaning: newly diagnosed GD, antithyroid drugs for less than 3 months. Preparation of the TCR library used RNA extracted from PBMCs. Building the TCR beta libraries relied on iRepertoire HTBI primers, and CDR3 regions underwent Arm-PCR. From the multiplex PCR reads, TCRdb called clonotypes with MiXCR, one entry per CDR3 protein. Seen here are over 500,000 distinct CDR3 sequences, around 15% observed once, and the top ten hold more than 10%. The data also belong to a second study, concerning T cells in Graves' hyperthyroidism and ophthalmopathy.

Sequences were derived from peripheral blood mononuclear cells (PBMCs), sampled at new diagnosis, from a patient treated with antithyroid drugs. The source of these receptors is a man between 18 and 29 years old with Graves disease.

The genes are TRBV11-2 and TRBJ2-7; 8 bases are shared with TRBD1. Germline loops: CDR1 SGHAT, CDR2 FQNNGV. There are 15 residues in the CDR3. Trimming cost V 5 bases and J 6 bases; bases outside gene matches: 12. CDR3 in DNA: TGTGCCAGCAGCCCCTGGACAGGGCCCGTCTCCGAGCAGTACTTC. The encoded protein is CASSPWTGPVSEQYF.

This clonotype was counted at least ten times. CDR3 sequence: CASSLRHSNQPQHF. The CDR3 DNA sequence: TGTGCCAGCAGCTTAAGACATTCCAATCAGCCCCAGCATTTT. This sequence joins TRBV13 and TRBJ1-5, with D uncertain. Trimming shortened V by 2 bases and J by 3 bases, and 8 bases separated the two germline ends. This CDR3 contains 14 residues. Germline CDR1 reads PRHDT; CDR2 reads FYEKMQ (reference sequence).

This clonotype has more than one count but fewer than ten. The CDR3 sequence is CASSVPGPEAFF. CDR3 coding DNA: TGTGCCAGTAGTGTACCGGGACCCGAAGCTTTCTTT. The chain combines TRBV19 with TRBJ1-1, with a weak D call TRBD1 (5 bases). Germline V lookup: CDR1 LNHDA, CDR2 SQIVND (reference sequence). V was cut by 5 bases and J by 8 bases, with 12 bases left in between. This CDR3 has 12 residues.

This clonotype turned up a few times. For the CDR3, the DNA is TGCAGCGTTGGAACTAGGACGAAGTACGAGCAGTACTTC. Translated: CSVGTRTKYEQYF. The chain joins TRBV29-1 to TRBJ2-7; D may be TRBD2 (5 bases). Between the trimmed V and J ends, which lost 4 bases and 4 bases, there was a span of 14 bases. Germline CDR1 is SQVTM and CDR2 is ANQGSEA. This CDR3 region has 13 residues.

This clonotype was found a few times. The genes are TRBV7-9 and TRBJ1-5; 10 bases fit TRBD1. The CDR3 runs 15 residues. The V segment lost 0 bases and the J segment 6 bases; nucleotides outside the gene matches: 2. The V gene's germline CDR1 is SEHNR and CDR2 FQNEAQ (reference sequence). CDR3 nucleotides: TGTGCCAGCAGCTTAGCCGGGACAGGGGTTCAGCCCCAGCATTTT. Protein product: CASSLAGTGVQPQHF.